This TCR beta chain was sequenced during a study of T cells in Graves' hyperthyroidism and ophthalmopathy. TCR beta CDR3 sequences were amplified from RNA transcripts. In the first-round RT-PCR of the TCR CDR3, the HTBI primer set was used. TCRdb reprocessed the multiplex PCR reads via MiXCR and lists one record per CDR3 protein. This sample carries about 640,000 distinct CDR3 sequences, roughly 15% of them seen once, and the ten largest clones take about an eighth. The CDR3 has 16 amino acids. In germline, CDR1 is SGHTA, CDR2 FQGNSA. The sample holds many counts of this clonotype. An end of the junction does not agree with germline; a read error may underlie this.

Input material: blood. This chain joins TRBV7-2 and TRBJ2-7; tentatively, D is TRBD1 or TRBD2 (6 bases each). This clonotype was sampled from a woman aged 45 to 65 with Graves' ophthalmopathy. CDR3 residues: CASSPTSTGNSHEQYF. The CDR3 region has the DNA TGTGCCAGCAGCCCAACTAGCACAGGGAACTCCCACGAGCAGTACTTC. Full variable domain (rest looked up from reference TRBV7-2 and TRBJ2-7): GAGVSQSPSNKVTEKGKDVELRCDPISGHTALYWYRQSLGQGLEFLIYFQGNSAPDKSGLPSDRFSAERTGGSVSTLTIQRTQQEDSAVYLCASSPTSTGNSHEQYFGPGTRLTVT.